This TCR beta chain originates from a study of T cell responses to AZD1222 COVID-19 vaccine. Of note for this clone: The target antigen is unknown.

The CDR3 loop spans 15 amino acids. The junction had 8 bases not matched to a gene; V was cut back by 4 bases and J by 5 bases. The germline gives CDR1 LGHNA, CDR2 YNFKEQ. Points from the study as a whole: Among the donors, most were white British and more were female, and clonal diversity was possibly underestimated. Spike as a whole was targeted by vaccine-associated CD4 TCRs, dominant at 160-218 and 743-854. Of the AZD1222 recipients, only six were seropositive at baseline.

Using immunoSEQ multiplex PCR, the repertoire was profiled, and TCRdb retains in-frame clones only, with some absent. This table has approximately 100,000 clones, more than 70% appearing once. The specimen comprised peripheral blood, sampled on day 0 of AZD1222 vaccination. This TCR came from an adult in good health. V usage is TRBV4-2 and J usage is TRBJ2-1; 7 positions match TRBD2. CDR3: CASSRERDLHNEQFF. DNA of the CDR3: TGTGCCAGCAGCCGGGAGCGGGACTTACACAATGAGCAGTTCTTC.